One and the same sample provided the 17 T cell receptor beta chains below, sequenced in a study of T cell clones after liver transplantation (dated by TCRdb to the late 2010s). Sample time point, as interpreted from the label and publication: pre-transplant. Library creation used the immunoSEQ multiplex PCR assay. TCRdb re-hosts the immuneACCESS table, in-frame sequences only. Its copies lack some clones; in the studies checked, an unresolved V gene accounts for under half of them, and the cause for the rest is not known. The sample table shows 99,000 or so clones, and about 81% are seen once. Of the sample, over 0.9% falls within the top ten clones. Specimen: CD4+ T cells from blood, collected before liver transplant. These receptors originate from a human donor who received a liver transplant.

The rearrangement links TRBV6-5 to TRBJ2-3, with 8 bases identical to TRBD2. V was clipped by 8 bases and J by 2 bases; unmatched bases: 6. The CDR3 consists of 14 residues. The V gene's germline CDR1 is MNHEY and CDR2 SVGAGI. The CDR3 reads CASGGLANTDTQYF. The CDR3 DNA is TGTGCCAGCGGAGGACTAGCCAACACAGATACGCAGTATTTT.

The chain employs TRBV6-5 and TRBJ2-7; D remains ambiguous. The CDR3 is made up of 14 amino acids. V lost 5 bases to trimming and J lost 9 bases, with 20 bases between them. Germline values: CDR1 MNHEY, CDR2 SVGAGI. The CDR3 region is CASSATATRSGQYF. Written as DNA, the CDR3 is TGTGCCAGCAGTGCAACAGCCACTCGATCGGGGCAGTACTTC.

V is TRBV28 and J is TRBJ2-1, with TRBD2 matching 7 bases. Germline values: CDR1 MDHEN, CDR2 SYDVKM. The CDR3 is 14 amino acids. The V gene end was trimmed by 2 bases and the J gene end by 9 bases; junction bases not matched to a gene: 7. Here the CDR3 reads CASSLPGTMGEQFF. The CDR3 DNA reads TGTGCCAGCAGTTTACCCGGGACTATGGGTGAGCAGTTCTTC.

V usage is TRBV19 and J usage is TRBJ1-3; perhaps TRBD1 as D (5 bases). CDR3 length: 16 residues. V was trimmed by 6 bases and J by 2 bases, leaving 17 bases between them. Germline CDR1 and CDR2: LNHDA and SQIVND (reference sequence). CDR3 in amino acids: CASSPGELRPGNTIYF. CDR3 bases: TGTGCCAGTAGCCCGGGGGAATTAAGGCCTGGAAACACCATATATTTT.

The V and J genes are TRBV19 and TRBJ1-5; D gene uncertain. The CDR3 is 13 amino acids. Trimming left V 6 bases short and J 5 bases short, with 11 bases between. Germline V gene sequence: CDR1 LNHDA, CDR2 SQIVND (reference sequence). The CDR3 DNA follows: TGTGCCAGTAGCCCAGGTTTGCATCAGCCCCAGCATTTT. Translated, it gives CASSPGLHQPQHF.

The chain uses TRBV9 and TRBJ1-1; tentatively, D is TRBD1 (5 bases). V lost 3 bases and J 0 bases, leaving 9 bases between the germline ends. CDR3 length: 14 residues. CDR1 is SGDLS, CDR2 YYNGEE, per germline. Here the CDR3 reads CASSAGGMNTEAFF. DNA for the CDR3: TGTGCCAGCAGCGCTGGGGGAATGAACACTGAAGCTTTCTTT.

The sample holds one count of this clone. This sequence joins TRBV6-5 and TRBJ1-6; weak D call: TRBD1 (5 bases). The germline V gene has CDR1 MNHEY and CDR2 SVGAGI. V lost 6 bases and J 5 bases, leaving 14 bases between the germline ends. This CDR3 contains 15 residues. The CDR3 sequence is CASSLGTFDNSPLHF. DNA for the CDR3: TGTGCCAGCAGCCTCGGGACGTTCGATAATTCACCCCTCCACTTT.

The chain has TRBV19 and TRBJ1-2, with TRBD1 matching 7 bases. CDR1 and CDR2 (germline): LNHDA, SQIVND (reference sequence). The CDR3 sequence is 14 residues long. The V gene end was trimmed by 4 bases and the J gene end by 4 bases; junction bases not matched to a gene: 6. The CDR3 protein is CASSTRTGPYGYTF. For the CDR3, the DNA is TGTGCCAGTAGTACCCGGACAGGCCCCTATGGCTACACCTTC.

J is TRBJ2-2 and V is TRBV6-1; maybe TRBD1 (6 bases). This CDR3 contains 15 residues. V lost 5 bases, J lost 6 bases, and 16 bases lay in between. From germline, CDR1 is MNHNS and CDR2 SASEGT. The CDR3 DNA reads TGTGCCAGCAGTTCTCGGGACAATTTGTCCGGGGAGCTGTTTTTT. The encoded protein is CASSSRDNLSGELFF.

The V call is TRBV5-5, the J call TRBJ2-7; D call uncertain. Trimming stripped 4 bases from V and 6 bases from J, with 8 bases between. The CDR3 loop spans 11 amino acids. CDR1 is SGHKS, CDR2 YYEKEE, per germline (reference sequence). This CDR3 reads CASSTTAEQYF. The CDR3 coding sequence is TGTGCCAGCAGCACAACAGCCGAGCAGTACTTC.

The V and J genes are TRBV7-9 and TRBJ1-1; 11 nucleotides agree with TRBD1. With V trimmed by 5 bases and J by 5 bases, 16 bases remained unmatched. CDR1 is SEHNR, CDR2 FQNEAQ, per germline (reference sequence). The CDR3 covers 18 residues. The DNA for the CDR3 is TGTGCCAGCAGCCCGGCAGTCACCGGGACAGGGGGAAAGACTGAAGCTTTCTTT. This codes for CASSPAVTGTGGKTEAFF.

The chain employs TRBV6-1 and TRBJ1-2, with TRBD1 as a possible D gene (5 bases). Germline CDR1 reads MNHNS; CDR2 reads SASEGT. The V end lost 2 bases, the J end lost 8 bases, and 18 bases lay between the germline ends. CDR3 size: 15 residues. The CDR3 protein is CASSELSGGSLGYTF. The CDR3 DNA follows: TGTGCCAGCAGTGAATTATCTGGGGGGTCACTCGGCTACACCTTC.

V and J are TRBV7-6 and TRBJ2-2, with TRBD1 matching over 10 bases. Trimming at V came to 4 bases and at J to 5 bases, leaving 4 bases not matched to a gene. Germline V gives CDR1 SGHVS, CDR2 FNYEAQ. CDR3 length: 15 amino acids. In nucleotides, the CDR3 is TGTGCCAGCAGCTGGACAGGGGGTAATACCGGGGAGCTGTTTTTT. Its protein is CASSWTGGNTGELFF.

The chain employs TRBV5-1 and TRBJ1-4; 7 bases are shared with TRBD1. Germline loops: CDR1 SGHRS, CDR2 YFSETQ. Trimming at V came to 5 bases and at J to 7 bases, leaving 8 bases not matched to a gene. The CDR3 sequence is 14 residues long. CDR3 in DNA: TGCGCCAGCAGACCCACAGGGGTTGGTGAAAAACTGTTTTTT. As protein: CASRPTGVGEKLFF.

The chain joins TRBV18 to TRBJ1-1, with 8 bases identical to TRBD1. This CDR3 has 17 residues. Germline values: CDR1 KGHSH, CDR2 LQKENI. The J segment lost 2 bases and the V segment lost 2 bases, leaving 10 bases of the junction unmatched. CDR3 sequence reads: CASSPKNLDRVNTEAFF. CDR3 in DNA: TGTGCCAGCTCACCAAAAAACCTGGACAGGGTAAACACTGAAGCTTTCTTT. Filled out from reference TRBV18 and TRBJ1-1, the complete variable domain reads NAGVMQNPRHLVRRRGQEARLRCSPMKGHSHVYWYRQLPEEGLKFMVYLQKENIIDESGMPKERFSAEFPKEGPSILRIQQVVRGDSAAYFCASSPKNLDRVNTEAFFGQGTRLTVV.

The chain joins TRBV27 to TRBJ2-2; D remains unclear. The V end was cut by 1 base, the J end by 1 base, with 7 bases between. The CDR3 loop spans 15 amino acids. Germline loops: CDR1 MNHEY, CDR2 SMNVEV (reference sequence). The CDR3 here is CASSLFSGNTGELFF. DNA for the CDR3: TGTGCCAGCAGTTTATTTTCAGGGAACACCGGGGAGCTGTTTTTT.

The V and J genes are TRBV6-5 and TRBJ1-1; D perhaps matches TRBD1 (5 bases). The V gene lost 7 bases and the J gene lost 8 bases, with 20 bases spanning the gap. The CDR3 runs to 14 residues. CDR1 is MNHEY, CDR2 SVGAGI, per germline. The CDR3 DNA reads as TGTGCCAGCACCACACGAGGGACCCCGAAGGAAGCTTTCTTT. It encodes CASTTRGTPKEAFF.